The 4 T cell receptor beta chains below come from one sample, sequenced in a study of vaccination and CD4 T cells after COVID-19. Treatment indicated: roughly 10-day PBMC culture with coronavirus spike peptide pools or control peptides (ViraFEST assay). Cultured CD4+ T cell DNA underwent sequencing with the Oncomine TCR Beta short-read assay. TCRdb re-derived calls from the PCR reads in MiXCR, one entry per CDR3 protein. The table has 20,000 to 30,000 distinct CDR3 sequences, roughly 45% seen once. No antigens are known for them. The sequenced sample was CD4+ T cells from blood, cultured in vitro. All receptors derive from a human donor who had recovered from COVID-19.

This clonotype occurred a few times. V is TRBV7-9 and J is TRBJ2-5, with TRBD2 identical over 8 bases. The germline V gene has CDR1 SEHNR and CDR2 FQNEAQ (reference sequence). The CDR3 runs to 15 residues. Germline trimming cut 5 bases from V and 5 bases from J; bases unmatched to any gene: 10. The CDR3 is CASSLSGTAPETQYF. DNA of the CDR3: TGTGCCAGCAGCCTTAGCGGGACGGCCCCCGAGACCCAGTACTTC.

The chain is built from TRBV7-9 and TRBJ1-1; 8 bases agree with TRBD1. The germline V gene encodes CDR1 SEHNR and CDR2 FQNEAQ (reference sequence). This CDR3 contains 16 residues. V trimming: 4 bases; J trimming: 6 bases; junction bases outside the gene matches: 13. CDR3 region: CASSSLQGAVSAEAFF. The CDR3 nucleotides are TGTGCCAGCAGCTCCCTCCAGGGGGCCGTGTCGGCTGAAGCTTTCTTT. Using reference TRBV7-9 and TRBJ1-1 for the parts outside the CDR3, the full variable domain is DTGVSQNPRHKITKRGQNVTFRCDPISEHNRLYWYRQTLGQGPEFLTYFQNEAQLEKSRLLSDRFSAERPKGSFSTLEIQRTEQGDSAMYLCASSSLQGAVSAEAFFGQGTRLTVV.

This clonotype has more than one count but fewer than ten. V and J are TRBV5-1 and TRBJ2-7; TRBD1 matches at 7 bases. The CDR3 is 15 residues long. Germline CDR1 reads SGHRS; CDR2 reads YFSETQ. The V segment lost 0 bases and the J segment 0 bases; nucleotides outside the gene matches: 3. CDR3 nucleotide sequence: TGCGCCAGCAGCTTGGTAGGGGGCGGCTCCTACGAGCAGTACTTC. This codes for CASSLVGGGSYEQYF.

This clonotype was picked up a small number of times. The rearrangement joins TRBV11-1 to TRBJ2-7; the match to TRBD1 covers 10 bases. Trimming took 1 base from V and 7 from J; bases not matched to a gene: 7. The CDR3 is made up of 15 amino acids. Germline V gene lookup returns CDR1 SGHAT and CDR2 FQDESV (reference sequence). DNA for the CDR3: TGTGCCAGCAGCTTAGGAGGGACAGGGGACCGGGAGCAGTACTTC. This encodes CASSLGGTGDREQYF.